The next 12 T cell receptor beta chains were all read from a single sample in a study of somatic mutations in cytotoxic T cells in rheumatoid arthritis. Sequencing used immunoSEQ multiplex PCR; TCRdb keeps in-frame clones, though not all of them. The sample records 25,000 to 30,000 clones, 82% being singletons. Sequenced sample: CD8+ T cells sorted from blood. These TCRs come from a man between 50 and 59 years old in good health.

This chain links TRBV9 with TRBJ1-1, with D perhaps TRBD1 (5 bases). CDR1 is SGDLS, CDR2 YYNGEE, per germline. V was cut by 0 bases and J by 8 bases, with 8 bases left in between. The CDR3 runs 12 residues. The CDR3 protein is CASSVGRGEAFF. CDR3 sequence (DNA): TGTGCCAGCAGCGTAGGGCGGGGGGAAGCTTTCTTT.

The chain links TRBV6-5 to TRBJ2-6; perhaps TRBD1 as D (6 bases). Germline lookup yields CDR1 MNHEY and CDR2 SVGAGI. Trimming cost V 0 bases and J 0 bases, with 6 bases left between them. CDR3 length: 16 amino acids. CDR3 bases: TGTGCCAGCAGTTACTCGACAGGCTCTGGGGCCAACGTCCTGACTTTC. This encodes CASSYSTGSGANVLTF.

The chain employs TRBV11-2 and TRBJ2-2, with 11 bases that match TRBD2. The CDR3 has 16 amino acids. With 6 bases clipped from V and 7 bases from J, the junction kept 10 bases outside the gene matches. The germline V gene has CDR1 SGHAT and CDR2 FQNNGV. The CDR3 loop is CASSPTSGIRGGELFF. The CDR3 nucleotides read TGTGCCAGCAGTCCGACTAGCGGGATCAGGGGCGGGGAGCTGTTTTTT.

The chain combines TRBV7-9 with TRBJ2-2; D is perhaps TRBD2 (6 bases). CDR3 length: 17 residues. CDR1 and CDR2 (germline): SEHNR, FQNEAQ (reference sequence). Between the trimmed V and J ends, which lost 5 bases and 4 bases, there was a span of 20 bases. The CDR3 loop is CASSPQSRDFITGELFF. CDR3 sequence (DNA): TGTGCCAGCAGCCCCCAGTCCCGGGACTTTATCACCGGGGAGCTGTTTTTT.

The chain employs TRBV18 and TRBJ2-1, with 7 positions matching TRBD2. Germline CDR1 and CDR2: KGHSH and LQKENI. This CDR3 region has 17 residues. Trimming removed 2 bases from V and 9 bases from J; junction bases left unmatched: 16. The CDR3 DNA follows: TGTGCCAGCTCACCAGGGGCTAGCGGCCAGGCCTGGAGTGAGCAGTTCTTC. It yields the protein CASSPGASGQAWSEQFF.

The rearrangement uses TRBV27 and TRBJ2-3, with unresolved D. CDR1 MNHEY and CDR2 SMNVEV come from the germline V gene (reference sequence). This CDR3 is 15 amino acids long. With 2 bases removed from V and 0 bases from J, the gap between germline ends came to 9 bases. The CDR3 here is CASSLEDGSTDTQYF. DNA of the CDR3: TGTGCCAGCAGTTTAGAGGACGGGAGCACAGATACGCAGTATTTT.

V gene TRBV19 combines with J gene TRBJ1-1; TRBD1 matches 7 bases. This CDR3 spans 16 amino acids. V shed 3 bases, J shed 10 bases, and the junction held 17 bases outside the gene matches. Germline V gene data show CDR1 as LNHDA and CDR2 as SQIVND (reference sequence). CDR3 DNA: TGTGCCAGTAGTATGAGAGCGGTTGGGGGACAGAGGGGAGCTTTCTTT. This sequence encodes CASSMRAVGGQRGAFF.

The chain has TRBV5-1 and TRBJ2-1; D is ambiguous. The length of the CDR3 is 14 residues. V was clipped by 1 base and J by 0 bases, with 5 bases between them. CDR1 is SGHRS, CDR2 YFSETQ, per germline. CDR3 protein: CASSLSFSYNEQFF. Here the CDR3 DNA reads TGCGCCAGCAGCTTGAGTTTCTCCTACAATGAGCAGTTCTTC.

The chain has TRBV28 and TRBJ2-7; D may be TRBD1 (5 bases). There are 18 residues in the CDR3. CDR1 is MDHEN, CDR2 SYDVKM, per germline. V was cut by 3 bases and J by 4 bases, with 25 bases left in between. The CDR3 bases are TGTGCCAGCAGTTTCCGGTGGACAACCACCGACAGATTGTACGAGCAGTACTTC. This translates into CASSFRWTTTDRLYEQYF.

The CDR3 reads CASSVVGRDNEKLFF. In DNA form, the CDR3 reads TGTGCCAGCAGCGTAGTAGGGCGGGATAATGAAAAACTGTTTTTT. This rearrangement joins TRBV9 to TRBJ1-4; D remains ambiguous. Germline values: CDR1 SGDLS, CDR2 YYNGEE. The CDR3 loop spans 15 amino acids. The V end lost 0 bases, the J end lost 4 bases, and 10 bases lay between the germline ends. Using reference TRBV9 and TRBJ1-4 for the parts outside the CDR3, the full variable domain is DSGVTQTPKHLITATGQRVTLRCSPRSGDLSVYWYQQSLDQGLQFLIQYYNGEERAKGNILERFSAQQFPDLHSELNLSSLELGDSALYFCASSVVGRDNEKLFFGSGTQLSVL.

This chain connects TRBV6-6 to TRBJ2-3; D is uncertain. This CDR3 has 12 amino acids. The germline gives CDR1 MNHNY, CDR2 SVGAGI (reference sequence). V was cut by 5 bases and J by 11 bases, with 14 bases left in between. CDR3 in DNA: TGTGCCAGCAGTCGCCCCTACAACCTGCAGTATTTT. Protein product: CASSRPYNLQYF.

This clone was detected once. V and J are TRBV4-1 and TRBJ2-7; TRBD1 agrees at 8 bases. Looked up from germline, CDR1 is MGHRA and CDR2 is YSYEKL. The CDR3 consists of 15 residues. Unmatched junction bases numbered 5, after V lost 2 bases and J lost 2 bases. CDR3 bases: TGCGCCAGCAGCCAAATCCAGGGGGCCACCTACGAGCAGTACTTC. Encoded protein: CASSQIQGATYEQYF.